This TCR beta chain was documented in a study of blood T cell repertoires in COVID-19. Study overall: The United States, Italy and Spain provided the acute and convalescent COVID-19 samples. PBMCs, B-cell-depleted T cells, or T cells were the source of the cDNA or gDNA that made up the material.

V gave up 4 bases and J gave up 4 bases; unmatched junction bases: 3. This CDR3 region has 15 residues. Germline CDR1 LGHDT, CDR2 YNNKEL (reference sequence). Some clones are missing from TCRdb's copy, which holds only in-frame ones; the method was immunoSEQ multiplex PCR. This table has just under 150,000 clones, about 90% appearing once. Sequenced sample: peripheral blood. This TCR came from a middle-aged man who had recovered from COVID-19. V gene TRBV3-1 (or the pseudogene TRBV3-2) combines with J gene TRBJ2-1; TRBD2 aligns across 11 bases. CDR3 loop: CASSPASGGYNEQFF. CDR3 DNA: TGTGCCAGCAGCCCGGCTAGCGGGGGGTACAATGAGCAGTTCTTC.